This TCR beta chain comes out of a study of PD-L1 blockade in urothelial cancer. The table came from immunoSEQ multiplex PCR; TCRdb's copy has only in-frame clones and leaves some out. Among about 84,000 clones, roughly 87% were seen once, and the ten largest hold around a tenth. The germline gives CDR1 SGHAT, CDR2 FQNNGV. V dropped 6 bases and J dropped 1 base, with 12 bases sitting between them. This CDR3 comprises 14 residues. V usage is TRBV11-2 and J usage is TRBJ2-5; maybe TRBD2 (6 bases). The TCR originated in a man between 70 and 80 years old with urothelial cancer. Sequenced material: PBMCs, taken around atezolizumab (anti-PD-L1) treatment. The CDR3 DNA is TGTGCCAGCAGATCAGCGGGCGGCCAAGAGACCCAGTACTTC. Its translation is CASRSAGGQETQYF.